These 20 T cell receptor beta chains came from one sample sequenced in a study of siplizumab effects on memory and regulatory T cells. The table came from immunoSEQ multiplex PCR; TCRdb's copy has only in-frame clones and leaves some out. The sample has about 100,000 clones, roughly 94% seen once. The sample consisted of Tregs sorted from blood. The origin of the receptors is a human donor in good health.

The V and J genes are TRBV27 and TRBJ2-7; D possibly corresponds to TRBD1 (5 bases). V lost 6 bases and J lost 5, with 17 bases in between. The CDR3 extends over 14 amino acids. From germline, CDR1 is MNHEY and CDR2 SMNVEV (reference sequence). CDR3 protein: CASRGWGTKNEQYF. As DNA, the CDR3 is TGTGCCAGCAGGGGGTGGGGCACGAAGAACGAGCAGTACTTC.

The chain carries TRBV11-2 and TRBJ2-2, with D tentatively TRBD2 (6 bases). The CDR3 is 15 amino acids. With 4 bases removed from V and 5 bases from J, the gap between germline ends came to 14 bases. Per the germline V gene, CDR1 is SGHAT and CDR2 is FQNNGV. The CDR3 DNA sequence: TGTGCCAGCAGCTACGGGACTGTTAAGACCGGGGAGCTGTTTTTT. Translated: CASSYGTVKTGELFF.

This sequence joins TRBV9 and TRBJ1-3; D gene ambiguous. V lost 4 bases to trimming and J lost 2 bases, with 10 bases between them. The CDR3 spans 14 residues. Germline CDR1 SGDLS, CDR2 YYNGEE. The CDR3 sequence: CASSPDGAGNTIYF. The CDR3 DNA sequence: TGTGCCAGCAGCCCGGACGGCGCTGGAAACACCATATATTTT.

V is TRBV11-2 and J is TRBJ2-1, with D possibly TRBD1 on 6 matching bases. Trimming removed 2 bases at V and 7 bases at J, with 12 bases between. The CDR3 contains 14 residues. Germline V CDR1 and CDR2: SGHAT, FQNNGV. The CDR3 DNA reads TGTGCCAGCAGCTTATTAGGGGGAAGTAATGAGCAGTTCTTC. Translating gives CASSLLGGSNEQFF.

V is TRBV19 and J is TRBJ2-5; D may correspond to TRBD1 or TRBD2 (6 bases each). Germline V gene sequence: CDR1 LNHDA, CDR2 SQIVND (reference sequence). This CDR3 is built from 13 residues. V was shortened by 7 bases and J by 4 bases, with 13 bases between the two germline ends. CDR3 sequence: CASKRGPGETQYF. The DNA for the CDR3 is TGTGCCAGTAAACGGGGGCCCGGAGAGACCCAGTACTTC.

The chain uses TRBV2 and TRBJ1-1; D unclear. CDR3 length: 10 amino acids. With 8 bases removed from V and 11 bases from J, the gap between germline ends came to 12 bases. CDR1 is SNHLY, CDR2 FYNNEI, per germline. This CDR3 reads CASGRVAAFF. Written as DNA, the CDR3 is TGTGCCAGCGGAAGGGTGGCGGCTTTCTTT. The full variable domain, rest sourced from reference TRBV2 and TRBJ1-1, is EPEVTQTPSHQVTQMGQEVILRCVPISNHLYFYWYRQILGQKVEFLVSFYNNEISEKSEIFDDQFSVERPDGSNFTLKIRSTKLEDSAMYFCASGRVAAFFGQGTRLTVV.

V is TRBV2 and J is TRBJ2-1; D remains ambiguous. V was shortened by 4 bases and J by 3 bases, with 16 bases between the two germline ends. CDR1 is SNHLY and CDR2 is FYNNEI in the germline V gene. CDR3 size: 16 residues. The CDR3: CASSASGPAFYNEQFF. Here the CDR3 DNA reads TGTGCCAGCAGTGCTAGTGGCCCCGCTTTCTACAATGAGCAGTTCTTC.

V and J are TRBV29-1 and TRBJ2-5; tentative D call: TRBD2 (5 bases). CDR1 and CDR2 from the germline V gene are SQVTM and ANQGSEA. The CDR3 extends over 12 amino acids. DNA for the CDR3: TGCGGCGGGCGGGCTAATCAAGAGACCCAGTACTTC. Residues: CGGRANQETQYF.

The rearrangement joins TRBV18 to TRBJ2-7; D may be TRBD1 (6 bases). Germline-derived CDR1 and CDR2 are KGHSH and LQKENI. This CDR3 has 18 residues. Trimming shortened V by 2 bases and J by 0 bases, and 20 bases separated the two germline ends. The CDR3 loop is CASSPKNGQKDSSYEQYF. CDR3 sequence (DNA): TGTGCCAGCTCACCAAAGAACGGTCAAAAGGACAGCTCCTACGAGCAGTACTTC.

The chain uses TRBV28 and TRBJ2-5, with D tentatively TRBD1 or TRBD2 (6 bases each). Germline values: CDR1 MDHEN, CDR2 SYDVKM. V shed 7 bases and J shed 5 bases, with 20 bases lying between them. The CDR3 has 15 residues. The CDR3 nucleotides are TGTGCCAGCAAGACGGGCGGGATGAGGGGGGAGACCCAGTACTTC. This encodes CASKTGGMRGETQYF.

The J gene is TRBJ2-3, the V gene TRBV5-1; 9 nucleotides match TRBD2. Per the germline V gene, CDR1 is SGHRS and CDR2 is YFSETQ. Trimming at V came to 4 bases and at J to 1 base, leaving 10 bases not matched to a gene. This CDR3 is 17 amino acids long. CDR3 nucleotides: TGCGCCAGCAGCCTAGCCTTTCGACTAGCGGGCACAGATACGCAGTATTTT. Residues: CASSLAFRLAGTDTQYF.

The chain uses TRBV5-4 and TRBJ2-2; 10 bases map to TRBD1. Germline values: CDR1 SGHNT, CDR2 YYREEE (reference sequence). CDR3 length: 15 amino acids. The trim removed 2 bases at V and 7 bases at J, leaving 5 bases unmatched. The CDR3 here is CASSFPTGGIGELFF. In DNA, the CDR3 is TGTGCCAGCAGCTTCCCGACAGGGGGCATCGGGGAGCTGTTTTTT.

The chain couples TRBV5-1 to TRBJ2-7; 12 bases line up with TRBD2. The CDR3 runs 15 residues. V gave up 1 base and J gave up 6 bases; unmatched junction bases: 5. Germline V gives CDR1 SGHRS, CDR2 YFSETQ. In DNA form, the CDR3 reads TGCGCCAGCAGCTTGAATCAACTAGCGGGAGGCGAGCAGTACTTC. Translation gives CASSLNQLAGGEQYF. The full variable domain, rest sourced from reference TRBV5-1 and TRBJ2-7, is KAGVTQTPRYLIKTRGQQVTLSCSPISGHRSVSWYQQTPGQGLQFLFEYFSETQRNKGNFPGRFSGRQFSNSRSEMNVSTLELGDSALYLCASSLNQLAGGEQYFGPGTRLTVT.

This sequence joins TRBV19 and TRBJ1-3; D is possibly TRBD1 (5 bases). The germline V and J ends were trimmed by 5 bases and 0 bases, with 8 bases remaining between them. Germline CDR1 LNHDA, CDR2 SQIVND (reference sequence). This CDR3 has 14 amino acids. CDR3 sequence reads: CASSGHYSGNTIYF. CDR3 DNA sequence: TGTGCCAGTAGTGGACACTACTCTGGAAACACCATATATTTT.

The V call is TRBV27, the J call TRBJ2-2; 9 nucleotides align to TRBD2. With V trimmed by 4 bases and J by 2 bases, 5 bases remained unmatched. The CDR3 runs to 16 residues. Germline values: CDR1 MNHEY, CDR2 SMNVEV (reference sequence). This chain's CDR3 is CASSWRAGGNTGELFF. The CDR3 region has the DNA TGTGCCAGCAGTTGGAGAGCGGGAGGTAACACCGGGGAGCTGTTTTTT.

The chain links TRBV28 to TRBJ2-1; 11 nucleotides align to TRBD2. This CDR3 spans 17 amino acids. Germline V gene lookup returns CDR1 MDHEN and CDR2 SYDVKM. V lost 4 bases and J lost 0; bases outside the gene matches: 5. CDR3 sequence (DNA): TGTGCCAGCAGTTGGAAGACTAGCGGGATCTCCTACAATGAGCAGTTCTTC. Protein: CASSWKTSGISYNEQFF.

In its sample, this clone is medium-sized. The chain has TRBV29-1 and TRBJ2-3, with a possible D match to TRBD1 (6 bases). The germline V and J ends were trimmed by 7 bases and 4 bases, with 21 bases remaining between them. The CDR3 is 15 amino acids. The germline CDR1 and CDR2 sequences are SQVTM and ANQGSEA. Written as DNA, the CDR3 is TGCAGCGGAACCGGGACAAAGGGTGCCGCAGATACGCAGTATTTT. This translates into CSGTGTKGAADTQYF.

The rearrangement uses TRBV6-1 and TRBJ2-5; TRBD2 agrees at 10 bases. TRBJ2-7 matches the DNA end more closely, so the J call is doubtful. CDR1 is MNHNS and CDR2 is SASEGT in the germline V gene. This CDR3 spans 15 amino acids. The CDR3 is CASRRTSGTAYEQYF. In nucleotides, the CDR3 is TGTGCCAGCAGGCGAACTAGCGGGACCGCCTACGAGCAGTACTTC.

The chain has TRBV27 and TRBJ2-5; D possibly corresponds to TRBD2 (6 bases). Germline-derived CDR1 and CDR2 are MNHEY and SMNVEV (reference sequence). There are 18 residues in the CDR3. With 6 bases removed from V and 5 bases from J, the gap between germline ends came to 28 bases. The CDR3 nucleotides are TGTGCCAGCAGCCAACACACAGTGGGGGGTGAGATTGCGGAGACCCAGTACTTC. Its translation is CASSQHTVGGEIAETQYF.

The genes are TRBV6-1 and TRBJ2-3, with D tentatively TRBD1 or TRBD2 (6 bases each). Looked up from germline, CDR1 is MNHNS and CDR2 is SASEGT. Trimming left V 10 bases short and J 2 bases short, with 19 bases between. This CDR3 is 15 amino acids long. CDR3 amino acids: CATLRFGGSTDTQYF. The DNA for the CDR3 is TGTGCCACCCTACGGTTCGGGGGCTCCACAGATACGCAGTATTTT.